One sample yielded the 29 T cell receptor beta chains listed below, sequenced in a study of T cell repertoires in aging, cancer and after chemotherapy. Rearranged V-D-J TRB sequences were amplified with a mixed TRB-A/B primer pool. Each CDR3 protein gets one entry after TCRdb re-called the multiplex PCR reads with MiXCR. Among some 770 distinct CDR3 sequences listed, over 40% were seen once. TCR beta rearrangements were amplified from peripheral blood genomic DNA. Sequenced input: blood. The receptors shown here come from a human donor with a solid tumor.

This chain links TRBV28 with TRBJ1-2, with unresolved D. V lost 1 base, J lost 4 bases, and 13 bases lay in between. Germline V lookup: CDR1 MDHEN, CDR2 SYDVKM. This CDR3 contains 15 residues. DNA of the CDR3: TGTGCCAGCAGTTTATTGACCCTGTCGGCCTATGGCTACACCTTC. As protein: CASSLLTLSAYGYTF.

CDR3 nucleotides: TGTGCCAGCATCGGGGGACATTACTCCTACGAGCAGTACTTC. Its translation is CASIGGHYSYEQYF. V and J are TRBV6-1 and TRBJ2-7; D is possibly TRBD1 or TRBD2 (6 bases each). Trimming shortened V by 7 bases and J by 0 bases, and 13 bases separated the two germline ends. The CDR3 has 14 residues. Germline CDR1 and CDR2: MNHNS and SASEGT.

V is TRBV5-6 and J is TRBJ1-5; no clear D. V dropped 0 bases and J dropped 4 bases, with 5 bases sitting between them. This CDR3 has 13 residues. The germline CDR1 and CDR2 sequences are SGHDT and YYEEEE. The CDR3 bases are TGTGCCAGCAGCTTGGGAGAGAATCAGCCCCAGCATTTT. Its protein product is CASSLGENQPQHF.

This clonotype was observed a handful of times. The CDR3 here is CATSRDLYEQYF. CDR3 nucleotide sequence: TGTGCCACCAGCAGAGATCTCTACGAGCAGTACTTC. This chain connects TRBV15 to TRBJ2-7; D ambiguous. V was clipped by 0 bases and J by 3 bases, with 3 bases between them. This CDR3 spans 12 amino acids. Germline V gives CDR1 LNHNV, CDR2 YYDKDF (reference sequence).

This clonotype occurred a few times. The rearrangement links TRBV7-3 to TRBJ1-1; TRBD1 might be the D (5 bases). The CDR3 extends over 15 amino acids. V was shortened by 6 bases and J by 4 bases, with 18 bases between the two germline ends. The V gene's germline CDR1 is SGHTA and CDR2 FQGTGA. The CDR3 reads CASSSTGGGGTEAFF. In DNA form, the CDR3 reads TGTGCCAGCAGTTCCACGGGGGGGGGAGGCACTGAAGCTTTCTTT.

The chain joins TRBV6-5 to TRBJ1-2, with D possibly matching TRBD1 (5 bases). Germline loops: CDR1 MNHEY, CDR2 SVGAGI. The CDR3 is 13 amino acids. V was trimmed by 4 bases and J by 4 bases, leaving 10 bases between them. The CDR3 spells CASSSDTPYGYTF. CDR3 nucleotides: TGTGCCAGCAGTTCGGACACACCCTATGGCTACACCTTC.

This clonotype was seen once. The chain joins TRBV6-1 to TRBJ1-1; D not certain. Germline-derived CDR1 and CDR2 are MNHNS and SASEGT. V was pared by 0 bases and J by 3 bases, with 8 bases between. CDR3 size: 14 residues. The CDR3 here is CASSEAFTDTEAFF. The DNA for the CDR3 is TGTGCCAGCAGTGAAGCTTTCACTGACACTGAAGCTTTCTTT.

Note on this clonotype: A junction end diverges from the germline sequence, so it may reflect a read error. The chain couples TRBV20-1 to TRBJ1-2; TRBD1 matches at 7 bases. CDR3 length: 11 residues. Germline values: CDR1 DFQATT, CDR2 SNEGSKA (reference sequence). CDR3 residues: CSAGDRDRSFF. The DNA of the CDR3 is TGCAGTGCGGGGGACCGGGACAGATCCTTCTTC.

The CDR3 loop is CAISDGLAGVGETQYF. DNA for the CDR3: TGTGCCATCAGCGACGGACTAGCGGGGGTGGGGGAGACCCAGTACTTC. The gene calls are TRBV10-3 and TRBJ2-5; 13 bases are a match to TRBD2. V was clipped by 6 bases and J by 5 bases; unmatched bases: 9. Germline CDR1 and CDR2: ENHRY and SYGVKD. This CDR3 spans 16 amino acids.

The table lists this clonotype with a count of one. V usage is TRBV5-4 and J usage is TRBJ1-1; D possibly corresponds to TRBD1 (6 bases). Trimming took 3 bases from V and 3 from J, leaving 12 bases between them. CDR1 is SGHNT, CDR2 YYREEE, per germline (reference sequence). The CDR3 extends over 14 amino acids. CDR3 residues: CASSSTGHDTEAFF. CDR3 bases: TGTGCCAGCAGCTCGACAGGCCATGACACTGAAGCTTTCTTT.

This clonotype was counted between two and nine times. The chain joins TRBV29-1 to TRBJ1-1, with a tentative D call TRBD1 (6 bases). V was shortened by 4 bases and J by 1 base, with 10 bases between the two germline ends. This CDR3 contains 13 residues. The germline gives CDR1 SQVTM, CDR2 ANQGSEA. CDR3 sequence (DNA): TGCAGCGTTGCCTTGGGACAGAACACTGAAGCTTTCTTT. Translated: CSVALGQNTEAFF.

The chain employs TRBV20-1 and TRBJ1-1; no clear D gene. Germline V CDR1 and CDR2: DFQATT, SNEGSKA (reference sequence). The CDR3 length is 18 residues. V lost 0 bases to trimming and J lost 1 base, with 21 bases between them. CDR3 sequence (DNA): TGCAGTGCTAGAGACCGGAATGGTGGGAAAGAACAGAACACTGAAGCTTTCTTT. Its protein is CSARDRNGGKEQNTEAFF.

This chain uses TRBV20-1 with TRBJ2-7; TRBD2 is a possible D gene (5 bases). V lost 3 bases to trimming and J lost 6 bases, with 15 bases between them. The CDR3 is 13 residues long. The V gene's germline CDR1 is DFQATT and CDR2 SNEGSKA (reference sequence). As DNA, the CDR3 is TGCAGTGCTAGCCGGACCCTAGCTGGCGAGCAGTACTTC. As protein: CSASRTLAGEQYF.

This clonotype was detected a few times. The chain couples TRBV12-3 or TRBV12-4 to TRBJ2-6, with D maybe TRBD2 (6 bases). The CDR3 totals 15 residues. V shed 6 bases and J shed 4 bases, with 13 bases lying between them. In DNA form, the CDR3 reads TGTGCCAGCAGCACCCGGGACTGGGGGGCCAACGTCCTGACTTTC. Residues: CASSTRDWGANVLTF.

The chain couples TRBV10-3 to TRBJ2-7, with D uncertain. The germline CDR1 and CDR2 sequences are ENHRY and SYGVKD. The CDR3 spans 14 residues. The V and J ends lost 4 bases and 0 bases respectively, with 10 bases between them. The CDR3 DNA sequence: TGTGCCATCAGTGGGCGGAATAGCTCCTACGAGCAGTACTTC. It yields the protein CAISGRNSSYEQYF.

This chain links TRBV10-1 with TRBJ2-7; the D is unclear. The germline V and J ends were trimmed by 3 bases and 3 bases, with 9 bases remaining between them. Germline assignment: CDR1 WNHNN and CDR2 SYGVQD (reference sequence). This CDR3 has 13 amino acids. CDR3 in DNA: TGCGCCAGCAGTGAAGACTTGTACTACGAGCAGTACTTC. This gives the protein CASSEDLYYEQYF.

This rearrangement joins TRBV20-1 to TRBJ1-6; tentatively, D is TRBD1 (5 bases). CDR1 is DFQATT, CDR2 SNEGSKA, per germline (reference sequence). V lost 6 bases and J 4 bases, leaving 16 bases between the germline ends. This CDR3 is 15 amino acids long. CDR3 protein: CSAPGQGFYNSPLHF. The CDR3 coding sequence is TGCAGTGCCCCAGGTCAGGGCTTTTATAATTCACCCCTCCACTTT.

This clonotype has a handful of counts. The CDR3 loop is CASARTGNNSPLHF. The CDR3 coding sequence is TGTGCCAGCGCCAGGACAGGGAACAATTCACCCCTCCACTTT. The chain has TRBV6-5 and TRBJ1-6, with 8 bases lining up with TRBD1. V shed 8 bases and J 7 bases; nucleotides not matched to a gene: 7. The germline CDR1 and CDR2 sequences are MNHEY and SVGAGI. CDR3 size: 14 residues.

This rearrangement joins TRBV6-6 to TRBJ2-1, with TRBD2 as a possible D gene (5 bases). Germline lookup yields CDR1 MNHNY and CDR2 SVGAGI (reference sequence). The ends were cut back, 5 bases at V and 9 bases at J, with 11 bases in the middle. This CDR3 is 12 amino acids long. The CDR3 sequence: CASSNGVVEQFF. The CDR3 coding sequence is TGTGCCAGCAGTAACGGGGTAGTTGAGCAGTTCTTC.

The J gene is TRBJ2-2, the V gene TRBV19; 8 positions match TRBD2. The CDR3 is 16 residues long. Germline lookup yields CDR1 LNHDA and CDR2 SQIVND (reference sequence). Trimming at V came to 5 bases and at J to 4 bases, leaving 9 bases not matched to a gene. CDR3 region: CASSASGLAGTGELFF. The DNA for the CDR3 is TGTGCCAGTAGTGCCTCCGGGCTAGCGGGCACCGGGGAGCTGTTTTTT.

The rearrangement joins TRBV20-1 to TRBJ1-4; D gene uncertain. Deletions cut 2 bases from V and 15 bases from J, with 19 bases between. The CDR3 length is 13 residues. CDR1 is DFQATT, CDR2 SNEGSKA, per germline (reference sequence). CDR3 amino acids: CSARPVEQALMFF. The DNA of the CDR3 is TGCAGTGCTAGACCGGTGGAACAAGCCCTAATGTTTTTT.

The rearrangement joins TRBV20-1 to TRBJ1-3; perhaps TRBD1 as D (6 bases). CDR1 is DFQATT, CDR2 SNEGSKA, per germline (reference sequence). V was pared by 3 bases and J by 5 bases, with 11 bases between. The length of the CDR3 is 13 residues. CDR3 residues: CSASPGDRNTIYF. As DNA, the CDR3 is TGCAGTGCTAGCCCAGGGGACAGAAACACCATATATTTT.

V is TRBV30 and J is TRBJ1-2; D ambiguous. Germline V gene lookup returns CDR1 GTSNPN and CDR2 SVGIG (reference sequence). This CDR3 is 11 amino acids long. V was shortened by 3 bases and J by 9 bases, with 11 bases between the two germline ends. The chain's CDR3 is CAWRVQARYTF. The CDR3 nucleotides are TGTGCCTGGAGAGTTCAAGCCCGCTACACCTTC.

The chain carries TRBV7-9 and TRBJ2-1; D gene uncertain. CDR1 SEHNR and CDR2 FQNEAQ come from the germline V gene (reference sequence). V was trimmed by 5 bases and J by 5 bases, leaving 16 bases between them. The CDR3 covers 15 residues. CDR3 sequence reads: CASSALVGKNNEQFF. In DNA, the CDR3 is TGTGCCAGCAGCGCCCTAGTGGGCAAGAACAATGAGCAGTTCTTC.

The chain recombines TRBV12-3 or TRBV12-4 with TRBJ2-7; D uncertain. The V gene lost 2 bases and the J gene lost 3 bases, with 5 bases spanning the gap. This CDR3 comprises 12 residues. CDR3 sequence (DNA): TGTGCCAGCAGTTTACTTCTCTACGAGCAGTACTTC. Its translation: CASSLLLYEQYF.

Relative to its sample, this clonotype is large (0.1 to 1%). This chain links TRBV30 with TRBJ1-2, with D possibly being TRBD1 (5 bases). The germline CDR1 and CDR2 sequences are GTSNPN and SVGIG (reference sequence). V was clipped by 8 bases and J by 2 bases, with 18 bases between them. This CDR3 contains 14 residues. This CDR3 is CAHTTLTGNYGYTF. CDR3 DNA: TGTGCCCATACCACCCTCACAGGCAACTATGGCTACACCTTC.

The chain is built from TRBV15 and TRBJ2-7; the D is unclear. The CDR3 length is 13 residues. Per the germline V gene, CDR1 is LNHNV and CDR2 is YYDKDF (reference sequence). Between the trimmed V and J ends, which lost 0 bases and 5 bases, there was a span of 8 bases. CDR3 amino acids: CATSRDNPNEQYF. As DNA, the CDR3 is TGTGCCACCAGCAGAGATAACCCCAACGAGCAGTACTTC.

The chain links TRBV5-6 to TRBJ2-1, with 12 nucleotides matching TRBD2. The CDR3 totals 16 residues. CDR1 and CDR2 (germline): SGHDT, YYEEEE. V shed 0 bases, J shed 8 bases, and the junction held 6 bases outside the gene matches. The CDR3 DNA follows: TGTGCCAGCAGCTTGGGTCTAGCGGGAGGGGTGGATGAGCAGTTCTTC. This encodes CASSLGLAGGVDEQFF.

This chain connects TRBV6-5 to TRBJ2-3; 9 bases line up with TRBD2. The CDR3 is 15 amino acids. V was clipped by 2 bases and J by 5 bases; unmatched bases: 5. Germline values: CDR1 MNHEY, CDR2 SVGAGI. The CDR3 sequence: CASSYGAGGIDTQYF. The CDR3 nucleotides read TGTGCCAGCAGTTACGGTGCGGGAGGGATAGATACGCAGTATTTT.